The clone carrying this T cell receptor beta chain was detected a few times. Its antigen is unknown. The data stem from a study of stem cell transplantation in POMP-related autoinflammatory disease. Looking at the study overall: CD8+ T cells were low and CD4+ cells naive-skewed before transplant. Findings of the study overall: PRAID patients trended toward lower TRB diversity and higher clonality in all analyzed T-cell subsets. Unique TRB V-J gene pairings were limited in number in patients with PRAID.

Trimming cost V 4 bases and J 1 base, with 14 bases left between them. The germline V gene has CDR1 SGDLS and CDR2 YYNGEE. The CDR3 has 15 amino acids. Method: immunoSEQ multiplex PCR; TCRdb's copy keeps in-frame clones and lacks some. The table lists over 25,000 clones, about 86% of them singletons. The specimen comprised CD4+ T cells from PBMCs, sampled before stem cell transplantation. This clonotype was obtained from a human donor with POMP-related autoinflammation and immune dysregulation (PRAID). The chain recombines TRBV9 with TRBJ1-1; no clear D. The CDR3 sequence is CASSFRPLPNTEAFF. CDR3 sequence (DNA): TGTGCCAGCAGCTTCCGACCGCTACCGAACACTGAAGCTTTCTTT.